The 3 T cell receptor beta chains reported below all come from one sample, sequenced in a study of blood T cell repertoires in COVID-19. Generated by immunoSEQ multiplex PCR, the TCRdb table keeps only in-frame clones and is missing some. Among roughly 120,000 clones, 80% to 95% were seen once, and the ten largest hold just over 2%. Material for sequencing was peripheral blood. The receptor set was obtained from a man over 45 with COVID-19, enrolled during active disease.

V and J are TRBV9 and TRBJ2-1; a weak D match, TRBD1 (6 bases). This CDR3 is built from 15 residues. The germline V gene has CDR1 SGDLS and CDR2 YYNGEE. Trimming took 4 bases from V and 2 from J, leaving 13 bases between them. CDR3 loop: CASSSEGVPYNEQFF. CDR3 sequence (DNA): TGTGCCAGCAGCTCCGAGGGGGTACCCTACAATGAGCAGTTCTTC.

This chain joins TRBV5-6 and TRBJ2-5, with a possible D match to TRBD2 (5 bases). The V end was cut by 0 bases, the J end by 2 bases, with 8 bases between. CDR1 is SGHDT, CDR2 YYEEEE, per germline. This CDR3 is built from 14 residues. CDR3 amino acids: CASSLGAGQETQYF. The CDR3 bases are TGTGCCAGCAGCTTGGGCGCGGGTCAAGAGACCCAGTACTTC.

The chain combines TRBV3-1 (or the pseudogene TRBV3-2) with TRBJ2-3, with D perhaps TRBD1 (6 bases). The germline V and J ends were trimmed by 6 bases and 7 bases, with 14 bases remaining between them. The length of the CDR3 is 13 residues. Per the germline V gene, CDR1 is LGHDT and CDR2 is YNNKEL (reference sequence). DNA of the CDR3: TGTGCCAGCAGTCCTACAGGGCTAAATACGCAGTATTTT. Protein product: CASSPTGLNTQYF.